One sample yielded the 16 T cell receptor beta chains listed below, sequenced in a study of Graves' ophthalmopathy and Graves' hyperthyroidism (dated 2018 in TCRdb). These reads were obtained on an Illumina HiSeq 2000. TCR beta CDR3 regions were amplified from RNA transcripts for repertoire sequencing. HTBI primers and the Qiagen OneStep RT-PCR kit were used in a first-round RT-PCR, which was followed by a second-round multiplex PCR, size selection and purification. TCRdb redid the processing of the public reads, applying fastp at Q25 and MiXCR, and retained in-frame beta chains. Rows are unified per CDR3 protein, each entry keeping the most common DNA and genes. The sample data list around 670,000 distinct CDR3 sequences, and 40% of these were observed just once. The biggest ten clones account for 44% of the sample. The sample comprised peripheral blood. These receptors were taken from an adult man with Graves' ophthalmopathy.

In this sample, this clonotype turned up many times. The chain uses TRBV6-2 or TRBV6-3 and TRBJ1-1; 8 nucleotides align to TRBD1. CDR3 length: 14 residues. CDR1 and CDR2 (germline): MNHEY, SVGEGT. Trimming at V came to 6 bases and at J to 0 bases, leaving 3 bases not matched to a gene. The CDR3 here is CASSRTGLNTEAFF. The CDR3 DNA is TGTGCCAGCAGCAGGACAGGGCTGAACACTGAAGCTTTCTTT.

This clonotype was seen a few times. J is TRBJ1-1 and V is TRBV20-1; D ambiguous. Germline values: CDR1 DFQATT, CDR2 SNEGSKA (reference sequence). The CDR3 loop spans 13 amino acids. In nucleotides, the CDR3 is TGCAGCGACTCCCCGGGAGGTACAGCTGAAGCTTTCTTT. It is translated as CSDSPGGTAEAFF.

The V call is TRBV12-3 or TRBV12-4, the J call TRBJ1-4, with D unclear. This CDR3 has 11 residues. V lost 6 bases to trimming and J lost 11 bases, with 10 bases between them. CDR3 loop: CASSSRRKLFF. The CDR3 DNA reads TGTGCCAGCAGCTCCCGGCGGAAACTGTTTTTT.

The V and J genes are TRBV6-5 and TRBJ2-5; D is perhaps TRBD2 (6 bases). V lost 6 bases and J 2 bases, leaving 13 bases between the germline ends. The germline V gene has CDR1 MNHEY and CDR2 SVGAGI. The CDR3 is 14 residues long. Written as DNA, the CDR3 is TGTGCCAGCAGGCCTGGACTACTTCAAGAGACCCAGTACTTC. It is translated as CASRPGLLQETQYF.

At least ten counts were recorded for this clonotype. V gene TRBV28 combines with J gene TRBJ1-2; weak D call: TRBD1 (6 bases). The V gene's germline CDR1 is MDHEN and CDR2 SYDVKM. CDR3 length: 11 residues. The V and J ends lost 6 bases and 7 bases respectively, with 9 bases between them. In DNA form, the CDR3 reads TGTGCCAGCAGCACAGGGTTTGGCTACACCTTC. It is translated as CASSTGFGYTF.

This clonotype was picked up a small number of times. V and J are TRBV11-2 and TRBJ1-5; D remains ambiguous. V lost 1 base and J 6 bases, leaving 13 bases between the germline ends. The CDR3 has 15 amino acids. Looked up from germline, CDR1 is SGHAT and CDR2 is FQNNGV. The CDR3 sequence: CASSLGVSGSQPQHF. The CDR3 bases are TGTGCCAGCAGCTTAGGGGTGTCGGGTAGTCAGCCCCAGCATTTT.

Note on this clonotype: A much larger clone lies one base from this, so it may be a read error. J is TRBJ1-4 and V is TRBV29-1; TRBD1 agrees at 8 bases. There are 14 residues in the CDR3. The ends lost 6 bases at V and 6 bases at J; junction bases unmatched: 9. Germline V gene lookup returns CDR1 SQVTM and CDR2 ANQGSEA. The CDR3 region has the DNA TGCAGCGTGGCCCTACAGGGGGAAGATGAAAAACTGTTTTTT. This sequence encodes CSVALQGEDEKLFF.

The genes are TRBV24-1 and TRBJ1-5; TRBD1 aligns across 7 bases. The germline gives CDR1 KGHDR, CDR2 SFDVKD. Trimming at V came to 5 bases and at J to 3 bases, leaving 6 bases not matched to a gene. This CDR3 spans 15 amino acids. The CDR3 sequence: CATSARGTANQPQHF. CDR3 nucleotide sequence: TGTGCCACCAGTGCTAGAGGGACAGCCAATCAGCCCCAGCATTTT.

V is TRBV20-1 and J is TRBJ1-6, with 10 bases lining up with TRBD1. The germline V gene has CDR1 DFQATT and CDR2 SNEGSKA (reference sequence). Trimming cost V 0 bases and J 10 bases; bases outside gene matches: 3. CDR3 length: 14 residues. CDR3 residues: CSAREGQGHSPLHF. The CDR3 DNA reads as TGCAGTGCTAGAGAGGGACAGGGGCACTCACCCCTCCACTTT.

This clonotype was found many times. The junction differs from germline at one of its ends, possibly a read error. V gene TRBV29-1 combines with J gene TRBJ2-7; maybe TRBD2 (5 bases). Germline assignment: CDR1 SQVTM and CDR2 ANQGSEA. There are 12 residues in the CDR3. The CDR3 protein is CSVEVEAYEQYF. CDR3 sequence (DNA): TGCAGCGTGGAAGTGGAGGCCTACGAGCAGTACTTC.

This clonotype is a singleton in its sample. One end of the junction does not line up with germline, which may come from a read error. The V and J genes are TRBV7-9 and TRBJ2-5; the D gene could be TRBD1 or TRBD2 (5 bases each). The V gene's germline CDR1 is SEHNR and CDR2 FQNEAQ (reference sequence). This CDR3 comprises 15 residues. CDR3 nucleotides: TGCGCCAGCAGCCAAGACCCGGGCGAGGGGGAGACCCAGTACTTC. Amino acid sequence: CASSQDPGEGETQYF.

This clonotype was seen a handful of times. In this CDR3 the conserved last residue, phenylalanine or tryptophan, is missing, so a read error is likely. No DNA is shown, since the ends of the CDR3 on it are uncertain; the CDR3 is the one TCRdb lists. The chain couples TRBV7-9 to TRBJ1-4; the table's D call, TRBD1, has no DNA check behind it. Including both end residues, the CDR3 is 9 amino acids long. Germline V gene lookup returns CDR1 SEHNR and CDR2 FQNEAQ (reference sequence). The CDR3 loop is CASSEFGGL.

As regards this clonotype: The junction departs from the called germline gene at one end, perhaps through a read error. The chain carries TRBV7-3 and TRBJ1-1; a possible D gene is TRBD1 (5 bases). The length of the CDR3 is 15 residues. The germline CDR1 and CDR2 sequences are SGHTA and FQGTGA. The CDR3: CTSSLAGRGLTEAFF. The CDR3 bases are TGTACCAGCAGCTTGGCGGGACGGGGTTTAACTGAAGCTTTCTTT. Supplemented by reference TRBV7-3 and TRBJ1-1, the full variable domain reads GAGVSQTPSNKVTEKGKYVELRCDPISGHTALYWYRQSLGQGPEFLIYFQGTGAADDSGLPNDRFFAVRPEGSVSTLKIQRTERGDSAVYLCTSSLAGRGLTEAFFGQGTRLTVV.

This clonotype came up many times. The chain carries TRBV19 and TRBJ1-5, with D perhaps TRBD1 (5 bases). The germline CDR1 and CDR2 sequences are LNHDA and SQIVND (reference sequence). Trimming removed 6 bases from V and 4 bases from J, with 10 bases in between. The CDR3 spans 13 residues. CDR3 in amino acids: CASRQEPNQPQHF. The CDR3 bases are TGTGCCAGTAGACAGGAGCCGAATCAGCCCCAGCATTTT.

The chain has TRBV15 and TRBJ1-6; 8 nucleotides match TRBD1. The CDR3 length is 15 residues. Germline CDR1 LNHNV, CDR2 YYDKDF (reference sequence). The junction had 3 bases not matched to a gene; V was cut back by 1 base and J by 7 bases. As DNA, the CDR3 is TGTGCCACCAGCAGAGTCCGACAGGGGAATTCACCCCTCCACTTT. Translated: CATSRVRQGNSPLHF.

As regards this clonotype: Being one base from a much bigger clone, this may be a read error. The chain recombines TRBV20-1 with TRBJ1-2; the D is unclear. Trimming removed 4 bases from V and 4 bases from J, with 16 bases in between. The CDR3 covers 14 residues. Germline V lookup: CDR1 DFQATT, CDR2 SNEGSKA (reference sequence). CDR3 nucleotides: TGCAGTGCTATGAATCCTTCCGCTAGCTATGGCTACACCTTC. Translated: CSAMNPSASYGYTF.